What follows describes a single T cell receptor beta chain. The source of the sample is a study of T cell responses to AZD1222 COVID-19 vaccine. The table came from immunoSEQ multiplex PCR; TCRdb's copy has only in-frame clones and leaves some out. This sample has approximately 67,000 clones, with 84% found just once. The sample was peripheral blood, taken on day 0 of AZD1222 vaccination. The clonotype comes from an adult in good health.

CDR3 in DNA: TGTGCCAGCAGCGTCGGGCAGCCCTACGAGCAGTACTTC. It is translated as CASSVGQPYEQYF. The chain recombines TRBV2 with TRBJ2-7; no reliable D call. Trimming cost V 6 bases and J 2 bases, with 11 bases left between them. The germline CDR1 and CDR2 sequences are SNHLY and FYNNEI. The CDR3 totals 13 residues.